Each of the 11 T cell receptor beta chains below was sequenced from the same sample in a study of cytomegalovirus exposure and HLA in healthy donors. This PCR relied on a set of 60 Vbeta primers and 13 Jbeta primers. TCRdb keeps only in-frame clones here, not all; method: immunoSEQ multiplex PCR. The sample consists of 150,000 to 200,000 clones, over 80% of them appearing once. The specimen sequenced was PBMCs. Source of these receptors: a girl aged 5-17 years in good health and CMV-seropositive.

This CDR3 reads CASSQDRIRSGRAHEQYF. Written as DNA, the CDR3 is TGCGCCAGCAGCCAAGACCGAATCCGTAGCGGGAGGGCACACGAGCAGTACTTC. The rearrangement joins TRBV4-1 to TRBJ2-7; TRBD2 matches 11 bases. Trimming at V came to 0 bases and at J to 5 bases, leaving 12 bases not matched to a gene. The CDR3 contains 18 residues. CDR1 is MGHRA and CDR2 is YSYEKL in the germline V gene.

The chain is built from TRBV2 and TRBJ2-3; TRBD2 matches 10 bases. This CDR3 has 14 residues. Unmatched junction bases numbered 5, after V lost 8 bases and J lost 3 bases. Germline lookup yields CDR1 SNHLY and CDR2 FYNNEI. CDR3 nucleotides: TGTGCCAGCCCGGGACTAGCGAGAACAGATACGCAGTATTTT. Protein product: CASPGLARTDTQYF.

The J gene is TRBJ1-2, the V gene TRBV6-1, with D maybe TRBD1 (6 bases). Germline V gene data show CDR1 as MNHNS and CDR2 as SASEGT. V was pared by 8 bases and J by 0 bases, with 10 bases between. The CDR3 consists of 13 residues. The CDR3 region has the DNA TGTGCCAGCCTGGACAGAGCTAACTATGGCTACACCTTC. Translating it yields CASLDRANYGYTF.

This sequence joins TRBV10-2 and TRBJ2-3, with D possibly being TRBD2 (6 bases). Germline CDR1 WSHSY, CDR2 SAAADI. The CDR3 totals 15 residues. The germline V and J ends were trimmed by 0 bases and 4 bases, with 11 bases remaining between them. CDR3 sequence reads: CASSESAGSSDTQYF. CDR3 bases: TGCGCCAGCAGTGAGTCGGCCGGGAGTTCAGATACGCAGTATTTT.

The table lists this clone with a few counts. CDR3 DNA: TGTGCCAGCAGCTCACTAGCGGGAAGTCCGGATACGCAGTATTTT. Translated, it gives CASSSLAGSPDTQYF. The chain employs TRBV7-3 and TRBJ2-3; the match to TRBD2 covers 10 bases. CDR3 length: 15 residues. Germline-derived CDR1 and CDR2 are SGHTA and FQGTGA. Trimming at V came to 4 bases and at J to 6 bases, leaving 7 bases not matched to a gene.

The table lists this clone with a count of one. The V and J genes are TRBV28 and TRBJ2-1; D gene ambiguous. Germline CDR1 MDHEN, CDR2 SYDVKM. The CDR3 sequence is 12 residues long. Trimming took off 5 bases at V and 4 bases at J, with 6 bases between the two ends. Written as DNA, the CDR3 is TGTGCCAGCAGTCCCTTGTACAATGAGCAGTTCTTC. Its protein is CASSPLYNEQFF. The entire variable domain, with the rest obtained from reference TRBV28 and TRBJ2-1, is as follows: DVKVTQSSRYLVKRTGEKVFLECVQDMDHENMFWYRQDPGLGLRLIYFSYDVKMKEKGDIPEGYSVSREKKERFSLILESASTNQTSMYLCASSPLYNEQFFGPGTRLTVL.

The rearrangement uses TRBV19 and TRBJ1-1; possible D gene TRBD1, 5 bases. Germline lookup yields CDR1 LNHDA and CDR2 SQIVND (reference sequence). Trimming left V 3 bases short and J 2 bases short, with 19 bases between. The CDR3 length is 17 residues. The CDR3 region is CASSMVPVGGSNTEAFF. CDR3 in DNA: TGTGCCAGTAGTATGGTACCGGTTGGGGGGAGTAACACTGAAGCTTTCTTT.

The DNA of the CDR3 is TGTGCCAGCAGTCCTCACTTGGCTAGCGGGGGGGTGGGAGAGACCCAGTACTTC. Translated, it gives CASSPHLASGGVGETQYF. The chain uses TRBV27 and TRBJ2-5, with 12 nucleotides matching TRBD2. CDR1 and CDR2 from the germline V gene are MNHEY and SMNVEV (reference sequence). The CDR3 length is 18 residues. V trimming: 5 bases; J trimming: 4 bases; junction bases outside the gene matches: 14.

The rearrangement joins TRBV28 to TRBJ2-1; 7 bases line up with TRBD2. V dropped 8 bases and J dropped 0; count of bases not matched to a gene: 4. The CDR3 sequence is 14 residues long. CDR1 is MDHEN and CDR2 is SYDVKM in the germline V gene. CDR3 sequence: CASGRGYSYNEQFF. The CDR3 coding sequence is TGTGCCAGCGGGAGGGGATACTCCTACAATGAGCAGTTCTTC.

The rearrangement uses TRBV4-1 and TRBJ1-5, with TRBD1 matching over 8 bases. This CDR3 is built from 17 residues. Looked up from germline, CDR1 is MGHRA and CDR2 is YSYEKL. The ends lost 4 bases at V and 1 base at J; junction bases unmatched: 9. The CDR3: CASSRRVTGVSNQPQHF. Here the CDR3 DNA reads TGCGCCAGCAGCCGCCGAGTGACAGGGGTGAGCAATCAGCCCCAGCATTTT.

This clone was seen just once. The rearrangement links TRBV19 to TRBJ2-7, with 9 bases that match TRBD1. The junction had 6 bases not matched to a gene; V was cut back by 5 bases and J by 1 base. The germline CDR1 and CDR2 sequences are LNHDA and SQIVND (reference sequence). The CDR3 extends over 15 amino acids. CDR3 region: CASSGGTGRSYEQYF. In DNA, the CDR3 is TGTGCCAGTAGTGGAGGGACAGGGCGATCCTACGAGCAGTACTTC.